This T cell receptor (beta chain) was observed in a study of blood T cell repertoires in COVID-19. V shed 3 bases and J shed 1 base, with 13 bases lying between them. The CDR3 consists of 16 residues. Germline loops: CDR1 LNHDA, CDR2 SQIVND (reference sequence). In the source study's methods: Scientists estimated how many nucleated cells there were by amplifying reference gene primers. Profiling relied on immunoSEQ multiplex PCR, and the TCRdb table lists in-frame clones only, not all of them. D and trimming were read from the DNA, whereas the V and J calls and clone size are those reported in that table. The sample consists of about 160,000 clones, roughly 93% of them appearing once.

This TCR came from a young man with acute or convalescent COVID-19. Sequenced material: peripheral blood. The chain combines TRBV19 with TRBJ1-3; the D is unclear. DNA for the CDR3: TGTGCCAGTAGTATTCCAGGACTCACGTCTGGAAACACCATATATTTT. Protein: CASSIPGLTSGNTIYF.